The rows below give T cell receptor beta chains drawn from one sample of a study of cytomegalovirus exposure and HLA in healthy donors. Profiling relied on immunoSEQ multiplex PCR, and the TCRdb table lists in-frame clones only, not all of them. The data show about 280,000 clones, roughly 90% seen once. Material: PBMCs. The receptors come from a woman under 30 in good health and CMV-seronegative. CDR3s include the opening cysteine and the closing phenylalanine or tryptophan. Each record gives: CDR3 protein, CDR3 DNA, V gene, D gene, J gene. A D gene is named only where the DNA matches it firmly.

cdr3_aa: CASQAGTSGNTIYF
cdr3_nt: TGTGCCAGTCAAGCAGGTACCTCTGGAAACACCATATATTTT
v_call: TRBV28
d_call: NA
j_call: TRBJ1-3

cdr3_aa: CSVVTAGPYNEQFF
cdr3_nt: TGCAGCGTTGTTACCGCGGGGCCTTACAATGAGCAGTTCTTC
v_call: TRBV29-1
d_call: NA
j_call: TRBJ2-1

cdr3_aa: CASSSSRGGEAFF
cdr3_nt: TGTGCCAGCAGCTCCTCGAGGGGGGGAGAAGCTTTCTTT
v_call: TRBV7-8
d_call: NA
j_call: TRBJ1-1

cdr3_aa: CASSPSRGLNTEAFF
cdr3_nt: TGTGCCAGCTCACCTTCCCGAGGGCTGAACACTGAAGCTTTCTTT
v_call: TRBV18
d_call: NA
j_call: TRBJ1-1

cdr3_aa: CASSSLLLGGNQPQHF
cdr3_nt: TGTGCCAGCAGTTCCCTCCTTCTAGGTGGGAATCAGCCCCAGCATTTT
v_call: TRBV27
d_call: NA
j_call: TRBJ1-5

cdr3_aa: CASSQDLAQYF
cdr3_nt: TGTGCCAGCAGCCAAGATCTCGCCCAGTACTTC
v_call: TRBV14
d_call: NA
j_call: TRBJ2-5

cdr3_aa: CASSDRAGSGNTIYF
cdr3_nt: TGTGCCAGCAGTGACAGGGCTGGCTCTGGAAACACCATATATTTT
v_call: TRBV28
d_call: TRBD1
j_call: TRBJ1-3

cdr3_aa: CSSGIAWGVEQFF
cdr3_nt: TGTTCCAGCGGGATTGCCTGGGGGGTCGAGCAGTTCTTC
v_call: TRBV7-9
d_call: TRBD2
j_call: TRBJ2-1

cdr3_aa: CASSELNAYNEQFF
cdr3_nt: TGTGCCAGCAGCGAACTCAATGCCTACAATGAGCAGTTCTTC
v_call: TRBV9
d_call: NA
j_call: TRBJ2-1

cdr3_aa: CASSLGRGDREHQPQHF
cdr3_nt: TGTGCCAGCAGCTTAGGCCGAGGAGACAGGGAGCATCAGCCCCAGCATTTT
v_call: TRBV13
d_call: TRBD1
j_call: TRBJ1-5

cdr3_aa: CASRRTLAGSYNEQFF
cdr3_nt: TGTGCCAGCAGACGAACACTAGCGGGGAGTTACAATGAGCAGTTCTTC
v_call: TRBV27
d_call: TRBD2
j_call: TRBJ2-1